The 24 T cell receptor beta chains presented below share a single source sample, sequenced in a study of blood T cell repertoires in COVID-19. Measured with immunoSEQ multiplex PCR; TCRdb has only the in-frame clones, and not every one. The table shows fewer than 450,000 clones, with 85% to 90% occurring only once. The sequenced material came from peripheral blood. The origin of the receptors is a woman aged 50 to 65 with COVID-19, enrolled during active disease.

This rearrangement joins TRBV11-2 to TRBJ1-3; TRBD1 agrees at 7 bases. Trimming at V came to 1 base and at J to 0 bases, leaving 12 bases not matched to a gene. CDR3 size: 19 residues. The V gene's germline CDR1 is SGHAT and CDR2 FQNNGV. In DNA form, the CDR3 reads TGTGCCAGCAGCTTAGGGCCGCACAGGGGTGCCCTCTCTGGAAACACCATATATTTT. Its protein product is CASSLGPHRGALSGNTIYF.

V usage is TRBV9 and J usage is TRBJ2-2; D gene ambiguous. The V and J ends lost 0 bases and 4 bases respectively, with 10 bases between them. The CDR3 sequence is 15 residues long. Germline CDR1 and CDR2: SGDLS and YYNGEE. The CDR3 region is CASSVVDTATGELFF. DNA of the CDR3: TGTGCCAGCAGCGTAGTAGACACAGCCACCGGGGAGCTGTTTTTT.

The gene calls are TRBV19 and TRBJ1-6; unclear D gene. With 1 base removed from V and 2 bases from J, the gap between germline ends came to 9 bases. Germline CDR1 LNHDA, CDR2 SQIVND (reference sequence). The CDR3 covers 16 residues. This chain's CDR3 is CASSIGGGPYNSPLHF. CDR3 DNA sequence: TGTGCCAGTAGTATAGGTGGAGGCCCCTATAATTCACCCCTCCACTTT.

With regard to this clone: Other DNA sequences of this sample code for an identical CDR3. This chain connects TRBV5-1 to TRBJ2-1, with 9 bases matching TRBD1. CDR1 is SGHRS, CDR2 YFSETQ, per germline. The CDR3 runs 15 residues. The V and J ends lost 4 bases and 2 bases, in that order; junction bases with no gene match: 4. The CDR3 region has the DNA TGCGCCAGCAGCCCCGGGACAGGGCCCTACAATGAGCAGTTCTTC. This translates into CASSPGTGPYNEQFF.

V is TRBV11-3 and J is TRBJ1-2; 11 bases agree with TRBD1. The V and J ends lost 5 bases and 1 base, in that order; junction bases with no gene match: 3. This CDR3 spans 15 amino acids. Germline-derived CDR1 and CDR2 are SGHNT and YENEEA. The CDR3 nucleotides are TGTGCCAGCAGCCCCGGGACAGGGGGTAACTATGGCTACACCTTC. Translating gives CASSPGTGGNYGYTF.

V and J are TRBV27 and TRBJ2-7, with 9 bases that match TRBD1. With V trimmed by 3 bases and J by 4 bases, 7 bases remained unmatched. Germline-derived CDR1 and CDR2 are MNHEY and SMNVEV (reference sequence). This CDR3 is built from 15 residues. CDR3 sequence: CASSFSGTGTYEQYF. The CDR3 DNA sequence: TGTGCCAGCAGTTTTTCCGGGACAGGGACGTACGAGCAGTACTTC.

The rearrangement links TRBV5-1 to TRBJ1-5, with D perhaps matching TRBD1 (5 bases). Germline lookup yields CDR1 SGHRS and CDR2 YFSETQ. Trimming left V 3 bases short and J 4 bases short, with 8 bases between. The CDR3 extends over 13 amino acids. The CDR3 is CASSWGRNQPQHF. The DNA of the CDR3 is TGCGCCAGCAGCTGGGGGAGGAATCAGCCCCAGCATTTT.

This CDR3 reads CASNNNPSQPQHF. In DNA form, the CDR3 reads TGTGCCAGCAACAATAACCCCAGTCAGCCCCAGCATTTT. The chain recombines TRBV11-2 with TRBJ1-5; D gene unclear. This CDR3 is built from 13 residues. Per the germline V gene, CDR1 is SGHAT and CDR2 is FQNNGV. Deletions cut 7 bases from V and 6 bases from J, with 13 bases between.

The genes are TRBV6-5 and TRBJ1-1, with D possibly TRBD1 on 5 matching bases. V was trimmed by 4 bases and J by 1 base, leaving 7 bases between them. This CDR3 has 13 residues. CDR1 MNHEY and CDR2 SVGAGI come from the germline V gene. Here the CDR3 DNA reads TGTGCCAGCAGTTTGACAGCGAACACTGAAGCTTTCTTT. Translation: CASSLTANTEAFF.

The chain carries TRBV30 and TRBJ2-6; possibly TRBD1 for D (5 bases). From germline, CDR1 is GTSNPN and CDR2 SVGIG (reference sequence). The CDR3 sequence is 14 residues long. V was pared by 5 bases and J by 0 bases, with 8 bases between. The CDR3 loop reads CAWDRGSGANVLTF. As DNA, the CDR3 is TGTGCCTGGGATAGGGGCTCTGGGGCCAACGTCCTGACTTTC.

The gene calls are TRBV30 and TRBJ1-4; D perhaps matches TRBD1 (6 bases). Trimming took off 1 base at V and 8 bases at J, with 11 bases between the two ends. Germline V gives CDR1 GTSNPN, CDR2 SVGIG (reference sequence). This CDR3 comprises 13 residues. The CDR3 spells CAWSGQVWEKLFF. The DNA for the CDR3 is TGTGCCTGGAGTGGACAGGTCTGGGAAAAACTGTTTTTT.

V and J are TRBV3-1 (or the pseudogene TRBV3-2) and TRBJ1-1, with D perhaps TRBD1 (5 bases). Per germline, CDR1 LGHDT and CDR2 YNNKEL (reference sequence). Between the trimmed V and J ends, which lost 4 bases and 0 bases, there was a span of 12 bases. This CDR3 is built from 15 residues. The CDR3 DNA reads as TGTGCCAGCAGCCCTGTGGGGCTCATGAACACTGAAGCTTTCTTT. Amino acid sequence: CASSPVGLMNTEAFF.

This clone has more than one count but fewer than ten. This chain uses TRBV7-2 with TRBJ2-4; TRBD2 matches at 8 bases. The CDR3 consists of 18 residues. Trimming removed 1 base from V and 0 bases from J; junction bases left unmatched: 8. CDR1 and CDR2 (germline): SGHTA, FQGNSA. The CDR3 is CASSLVPTSGAAKNIQYF. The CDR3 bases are TGTGCCAGCAGCTTAGTCCCAACTAGCGGAGCAGCCAAAAACATTCAGTACTTC.

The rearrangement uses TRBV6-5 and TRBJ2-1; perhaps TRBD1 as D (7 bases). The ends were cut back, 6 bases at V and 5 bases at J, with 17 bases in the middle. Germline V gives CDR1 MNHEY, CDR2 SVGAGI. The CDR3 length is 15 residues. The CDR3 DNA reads TGTGCCAGCAGCGTACGTCAGGGGGGAAACAATGAGCAGTTCTTC. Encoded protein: CASSVRQGGNNEQFF.

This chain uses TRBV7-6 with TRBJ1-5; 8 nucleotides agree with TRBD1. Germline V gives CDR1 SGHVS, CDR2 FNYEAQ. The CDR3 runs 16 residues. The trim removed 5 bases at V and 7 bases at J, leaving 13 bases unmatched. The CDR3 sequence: CASSPGQGAGEQPQHF. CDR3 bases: TGTGCCAGCAGCCCCGGCCAGGGGGCCGGGGAGCAGCCCCAGCATTTT. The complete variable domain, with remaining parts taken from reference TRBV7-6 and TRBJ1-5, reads GAGVSQSPRYKVTKRGQDVALRCDPISGHVSLYWYRQALGQGPEFLTYFNYEAQQDKSGLPNDRFSAERPEGSISTLTIQRTEQRDSAMYRCASSPGQGAGEQPQHFGDGTRLSIL.

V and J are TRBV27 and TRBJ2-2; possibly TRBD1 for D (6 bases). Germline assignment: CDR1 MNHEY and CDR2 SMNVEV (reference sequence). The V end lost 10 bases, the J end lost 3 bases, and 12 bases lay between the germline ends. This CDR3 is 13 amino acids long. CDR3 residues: CATEDRYTGELFF. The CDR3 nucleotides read TGTGCCACCGAGGACAGATACACCGGGGAGCTGTTTTTT.

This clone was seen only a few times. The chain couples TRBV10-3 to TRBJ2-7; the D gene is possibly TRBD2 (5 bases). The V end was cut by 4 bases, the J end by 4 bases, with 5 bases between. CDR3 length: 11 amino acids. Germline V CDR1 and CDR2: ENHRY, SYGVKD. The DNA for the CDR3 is TGTGCCATCAGTGCGGGATACGAGCAGTACTTC. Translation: CAISAGYEQYF.

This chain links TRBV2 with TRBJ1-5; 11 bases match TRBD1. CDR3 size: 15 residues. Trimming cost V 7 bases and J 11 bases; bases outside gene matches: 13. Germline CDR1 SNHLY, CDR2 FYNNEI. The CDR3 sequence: CASTPGQGGSKSQHF. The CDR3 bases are TGTGCCAGCACTCCGGGACAGGGGGGAAGCAAGTCCCAGCATTTT.

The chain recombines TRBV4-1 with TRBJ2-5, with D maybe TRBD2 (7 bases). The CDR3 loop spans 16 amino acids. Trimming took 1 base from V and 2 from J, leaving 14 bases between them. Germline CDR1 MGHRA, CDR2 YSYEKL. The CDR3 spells CASSQVRGAYQETQYF. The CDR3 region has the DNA TGCGCCAGCAGCCAAGTTCGGGGGGCCTATCAAGAGACCCAGTACTTC.

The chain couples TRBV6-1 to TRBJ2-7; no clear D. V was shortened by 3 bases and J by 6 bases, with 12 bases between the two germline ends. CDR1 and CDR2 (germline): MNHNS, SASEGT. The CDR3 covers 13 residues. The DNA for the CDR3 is TGTGCCAGCAGTGAGGTCGAGGCGCGCGAGCAGTACTTC. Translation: CASSEVEAREQYF.

CDR3 region: CASSHKWGGSYNEQFF. The DNA for the CDR3 is TGTGCCAGCAGCCATAAATGGGGGGGTTCCTACAATGAGCAGTTCTTC. The chain couples TRBV3-1 (or the pseudogene TRBV3-2) to TRBJ2-1, with TRBD2 matching 7 bases. Trimming took 3 bases from V and 1 from J; bases not matched to a gene: 6. The CDR3 consists of 16 residues. CDR1 LGHDT and CDR2 YNNKEL come from the germline V gene (reference sequence).

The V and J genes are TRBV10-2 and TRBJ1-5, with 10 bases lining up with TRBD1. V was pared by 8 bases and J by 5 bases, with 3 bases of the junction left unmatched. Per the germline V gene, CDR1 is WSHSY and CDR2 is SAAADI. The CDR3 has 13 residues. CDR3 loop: CASAGTGDQPQHF. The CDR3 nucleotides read TGCGCCAGCGCCGGGACAGGGGATCAGCCCCAGCATTTT.

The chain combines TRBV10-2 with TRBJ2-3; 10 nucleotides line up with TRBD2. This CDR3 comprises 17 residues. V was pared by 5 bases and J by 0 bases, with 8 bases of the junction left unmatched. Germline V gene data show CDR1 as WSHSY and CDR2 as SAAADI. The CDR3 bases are TGCGCCAGCAGTCCTCTGACTAGCGGGCCTAGCACAGATACGCAGTATTTT. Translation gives CASSPLTSGPSTDTQYF.

The CDR3 DNA is TGTGCCAGCAGAGGGACTAGCGGGATAAGCACAGATACGCAGTATTTT. Translating it yields CASRGTSGISTDTQYF. This chain connects TRBV6-6 to TRBJ2-3; 13 nucleotides align to TRBD2. Germline V gene sequence: CDR1 MNHNY, CDR2 SVGAGI (reference sequence). V dropped 6 bases and J dropped 0; count of bases not matched to a gene: 3. The CDR3 is 16 amino acids.